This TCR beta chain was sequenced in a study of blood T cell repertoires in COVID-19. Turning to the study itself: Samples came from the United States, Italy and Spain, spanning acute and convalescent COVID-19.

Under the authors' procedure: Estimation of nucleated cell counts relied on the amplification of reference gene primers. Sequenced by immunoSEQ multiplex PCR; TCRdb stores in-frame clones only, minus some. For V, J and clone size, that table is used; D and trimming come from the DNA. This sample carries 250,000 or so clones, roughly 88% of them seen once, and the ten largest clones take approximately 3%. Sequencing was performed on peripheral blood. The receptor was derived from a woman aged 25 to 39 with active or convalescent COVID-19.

The CDR3 DNA follows: TGTGCCAGCAGTTTCAGGGGGCGAGAAGCTTTCTTT. Protein product: CASSFRGREAFF. The rearrangement uses TRBV27 and TRBJ1-1; 8 bases match TRBD1. Germline CDR1 is MNHEY and CDR2 is SMNVEV (reference sequence). V dropped 3 bases and J dropped 8; count of bases not matched to a gene: 2. The CDR3 totals 12 residues.